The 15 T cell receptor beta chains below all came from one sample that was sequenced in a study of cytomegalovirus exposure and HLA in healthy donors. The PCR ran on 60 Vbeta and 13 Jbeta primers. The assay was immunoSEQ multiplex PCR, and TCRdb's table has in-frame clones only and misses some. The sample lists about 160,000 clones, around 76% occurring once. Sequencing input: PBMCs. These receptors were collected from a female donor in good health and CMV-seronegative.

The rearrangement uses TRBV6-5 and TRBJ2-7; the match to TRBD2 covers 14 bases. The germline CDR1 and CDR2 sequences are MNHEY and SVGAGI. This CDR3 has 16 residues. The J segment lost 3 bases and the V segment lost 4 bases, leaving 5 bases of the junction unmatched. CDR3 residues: CASSWTGTSGSYEQYF. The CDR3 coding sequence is TGTGCCAGCAGTTGGACAGGGACTAGCGGGAGCTACGAGCAGTACTTC.

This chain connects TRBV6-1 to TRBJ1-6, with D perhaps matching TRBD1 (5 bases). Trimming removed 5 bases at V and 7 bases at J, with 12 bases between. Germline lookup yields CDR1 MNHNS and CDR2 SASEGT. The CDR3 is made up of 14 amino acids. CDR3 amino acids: CASSQGFGNSPLHF. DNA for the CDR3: TGTGCCAGCAGTCAGGGATTTGGGAATTCACCCCTCCACTTT.

This CDR3 is CASSRSGTGLNEQFF. In DNA form, the CDR3 reads TGTGCCAGCAGCCGATCCGGGACAGGGTTAAATGAGCAGTTCTTC. This chain joins TRBV9 and TRBJ2-1; the match to TRBD1 covers 9 bases. Germline loops: CDR1 SGDLS, CDR2 YYNGEE. V trimming: 4 bases; J trimming: 7 bases; junction bases outside the gene matches: 9. The CDR3 contains 15 residues. The full variable domain, its missing parts supplied by reference TRBV9 and TRBJ2-1, is DSGVTQTPKHLITATGQRVTLRCSPRSGDLSVYWYQQSLDQGLQFLIQYYNGEERAKGNILERFSAQQFPDLHSELNLSSLELGDSALYFCASSRSGTGLNEQFFGPGTRLTVL.

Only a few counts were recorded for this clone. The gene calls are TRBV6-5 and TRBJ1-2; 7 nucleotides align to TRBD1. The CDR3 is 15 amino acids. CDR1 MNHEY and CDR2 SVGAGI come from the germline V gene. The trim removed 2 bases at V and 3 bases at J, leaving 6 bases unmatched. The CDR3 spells CASSYQGGFDYGYTF. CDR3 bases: TGTGCCAGCAGTTACCAGGGGGGATTTGACTATGGCTACACCTTC.

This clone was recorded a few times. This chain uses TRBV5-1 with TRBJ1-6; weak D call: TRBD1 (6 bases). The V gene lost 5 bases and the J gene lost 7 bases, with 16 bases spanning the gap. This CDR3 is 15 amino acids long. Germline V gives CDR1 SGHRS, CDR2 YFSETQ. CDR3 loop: CASSTQGLSNSPLHF. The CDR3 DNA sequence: TGCGCCAGCAGTACACAGGGATTATCGAATTCACCCCTCCACTTT.

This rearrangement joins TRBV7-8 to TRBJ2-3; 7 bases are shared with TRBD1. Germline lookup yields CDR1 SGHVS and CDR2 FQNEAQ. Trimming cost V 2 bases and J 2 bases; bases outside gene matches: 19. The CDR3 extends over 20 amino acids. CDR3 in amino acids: CASSLRGRQGGGTPTDTQYF. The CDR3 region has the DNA TGTGCCAGCAGCTTAAGGGGGAGACAGGGCGGTGGGACCCCCACAGATACGCAGTATTTT.

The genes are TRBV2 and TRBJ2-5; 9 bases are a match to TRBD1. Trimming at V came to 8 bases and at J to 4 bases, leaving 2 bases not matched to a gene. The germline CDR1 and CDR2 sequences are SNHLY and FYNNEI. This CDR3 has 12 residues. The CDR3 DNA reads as TGTGCCAGCCGGGACAGGGCAGAGACCCAGTACTTC. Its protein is CASRDRAETQYF.

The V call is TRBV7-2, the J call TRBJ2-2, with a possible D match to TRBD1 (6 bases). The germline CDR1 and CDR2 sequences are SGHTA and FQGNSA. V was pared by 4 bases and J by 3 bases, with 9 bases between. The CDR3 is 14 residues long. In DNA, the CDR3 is TGTGCCAGCAGCTACAGGGTACACACCGGGGAGCTGTTTTTT. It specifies CASSYRVHTGELFF. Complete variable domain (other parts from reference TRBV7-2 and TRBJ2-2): GAGVSQSPSNKVTEKGKDVELRCDPISGHTALYWYRQSLGQGLEFLIYFQGNSAPDKSGLPSDRFSAERTGGSVSTLTIQRTQQEDSAVYLCASSYRVHTGELFFGEGSRLTVL.

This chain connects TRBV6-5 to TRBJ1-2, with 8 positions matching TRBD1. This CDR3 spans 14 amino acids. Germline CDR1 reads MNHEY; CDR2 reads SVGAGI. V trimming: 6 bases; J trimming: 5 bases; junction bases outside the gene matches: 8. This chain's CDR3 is CASSRDRGQYGYTF. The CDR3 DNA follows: TGTGCCAGCAGCCGAGACAGGGGCCAATATGGCTACACCTTC.

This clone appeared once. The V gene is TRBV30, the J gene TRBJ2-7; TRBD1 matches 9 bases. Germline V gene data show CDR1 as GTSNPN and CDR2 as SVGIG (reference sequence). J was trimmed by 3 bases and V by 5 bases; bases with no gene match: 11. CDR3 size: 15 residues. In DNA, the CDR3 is TGTGCCTGGGGGGTGGGGTGGGGACAGGGCTACGAGCAGTACTTC. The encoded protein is CAWGVGWGQGYEQYF.

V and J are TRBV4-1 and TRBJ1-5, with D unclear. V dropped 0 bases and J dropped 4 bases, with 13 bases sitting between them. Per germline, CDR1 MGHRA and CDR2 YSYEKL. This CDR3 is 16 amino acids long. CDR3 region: CASSQDPRGYNQPQHF. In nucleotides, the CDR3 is TGCGCCAGCAGCCAAGACCCACGCGGGTATAATCAGCCCCAGCATTTT.

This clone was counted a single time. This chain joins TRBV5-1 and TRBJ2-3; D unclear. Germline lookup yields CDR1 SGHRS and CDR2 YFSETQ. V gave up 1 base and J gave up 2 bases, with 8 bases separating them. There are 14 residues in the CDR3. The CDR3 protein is CASSLYPDTDTQYF. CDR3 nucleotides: TGCGCCAGCAGCTTGTATCCAGACACAGATACGCAGTATTTT.

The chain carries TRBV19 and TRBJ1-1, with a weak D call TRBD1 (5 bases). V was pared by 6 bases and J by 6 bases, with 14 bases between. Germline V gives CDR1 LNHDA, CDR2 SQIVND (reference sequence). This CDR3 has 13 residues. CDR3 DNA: TGTGCCAGTAGGTCCGGGACTCGGGCTGAAGCTTTCTTT. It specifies CASRSGTRAEAFF.

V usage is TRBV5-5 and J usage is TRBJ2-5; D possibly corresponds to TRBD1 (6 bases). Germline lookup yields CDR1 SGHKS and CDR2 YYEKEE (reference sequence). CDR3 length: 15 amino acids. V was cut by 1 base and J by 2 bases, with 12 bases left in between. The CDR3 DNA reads TGTGCCAGCAGCTTGAATGCAGGGGCGCAAGAGACCCAGTACTTC. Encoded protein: CASSLNAGAQETQYF. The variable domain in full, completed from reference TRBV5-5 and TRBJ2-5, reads DAGVTQSPTHLIKTRGQQVTLRCSPISGHKSVSWYQQVLGQGPQFIFQYYEKEERGRGNFPDRFSARQFPNYSSELNVNALLLGDSALYLCASSLNAGAQETQYFGPGTRLLVL.

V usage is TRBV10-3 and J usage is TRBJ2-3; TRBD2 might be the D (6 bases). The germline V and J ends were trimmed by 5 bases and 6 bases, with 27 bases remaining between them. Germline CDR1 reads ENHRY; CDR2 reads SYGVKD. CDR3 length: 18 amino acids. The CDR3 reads CAISQIRRLVPGGDTQYF. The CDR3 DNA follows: TGTGCCATCAGTCAAATACGAAGACTAGTTCCCGGCGGGGATACGCAGTATTTT.